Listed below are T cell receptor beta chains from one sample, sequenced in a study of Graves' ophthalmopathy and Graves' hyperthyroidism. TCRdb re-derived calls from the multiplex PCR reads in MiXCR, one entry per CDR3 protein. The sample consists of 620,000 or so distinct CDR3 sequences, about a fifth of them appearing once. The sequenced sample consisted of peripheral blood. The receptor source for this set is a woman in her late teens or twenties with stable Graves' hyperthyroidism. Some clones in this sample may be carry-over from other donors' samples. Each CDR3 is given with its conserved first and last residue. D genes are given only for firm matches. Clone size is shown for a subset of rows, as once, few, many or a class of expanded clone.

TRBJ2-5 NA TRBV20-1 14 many CSASDPGRGGTQYF TGCAGTGCTTCCGACCCGGGGCGCGGTGGGACCCAGTACTTC
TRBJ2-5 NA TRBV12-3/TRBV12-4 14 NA CASSFGGRQETQYF TGTGCCAGCAGTTTTGGGGGTCGCCAAGAGACCCAGTACTTC
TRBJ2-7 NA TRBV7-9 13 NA CASSSPEGSEQYF TGTGCCAGCAGCTCCCCTGAGGGGAGCGAGCAGTACTTC
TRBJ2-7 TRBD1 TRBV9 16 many CASSVGPTGGIDEQYF TGTGCCAGCAGCGTAGGACCGACAGGGGGAATCGACGAGCAGTACTTC
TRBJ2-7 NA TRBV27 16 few CASSSLVSRSSYEQYF TGTGCCAGCAGTTCCCTTGTGTCGCGGTCGTCCTACGAGCAGTACTTC
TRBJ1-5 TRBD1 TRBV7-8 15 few CASSLSDRGTQPQHF TGTGCCAGCAGCTTAAGTGACAGGGGCACTCAGCCCCAGCATTTT
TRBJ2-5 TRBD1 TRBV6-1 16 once CASSRETGGLQETQYF TGTGCCAGCAGTAGGGAAACAGGGGGTCTTCAAGAGACCCAGTACTTC
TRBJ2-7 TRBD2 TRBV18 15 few CASSPSGLHSYEQYF TGTGCCAGCTCACCATCGGGACTACACTCCTACGAGCAGTACTTC
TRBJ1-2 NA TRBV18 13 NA CASSPHGPSPRTF TGTGCCAGCTCACCCCACGGACCGTCGCCTCGGACCTTC
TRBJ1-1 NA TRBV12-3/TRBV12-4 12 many CASSFGPHQTPF TGTGCCAGCAGTTTTGGGCCGCACCAGACACCTTTT
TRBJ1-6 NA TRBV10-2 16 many CASSEPREGEYSPLHF TGCGCCAGCAGTGAGCCGAGGGAAGGAGAGTATTCACCCCTCCACTTT
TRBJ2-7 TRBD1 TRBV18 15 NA CASSPGQGSAYEQYF TGTGCCAGCTCACCGGGACAGGGTTCAGCCTACGAGCAGTACTTC
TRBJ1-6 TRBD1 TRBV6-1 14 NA CASSSDRVRSPLHF TGTGCCAGCAGCTCGGACAGGGTGCGTTCACCCCTCCACTTT
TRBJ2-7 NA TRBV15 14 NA CATSRDNQGYEQYF TGTGCCACCAGCAGAGATAATCAAGGCTACGAGCAGTACTTC
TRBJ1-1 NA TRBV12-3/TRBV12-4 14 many CASSWTASRTEAFF TGTGCCAGCAGTTGGACGGCCTCGAGAACTGAAGCTTTCTTT
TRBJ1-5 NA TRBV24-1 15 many CATSDLSGGNQPQHF TGTGCCACCAGTGATTTGTCAGGGGGCAATCAGCCCCAGCATTTT
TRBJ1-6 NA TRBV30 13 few CAWESSYNSPLHF TGTGCCTGGGAGAGCTCCTATAATTCACCCCTCCACTTT
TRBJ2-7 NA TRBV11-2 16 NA CASSRLMAGGTREQYF TGTGCCAGCAGCCGCTTGATGGCAGGGGGGACTCGCGAGCAGTACTTC
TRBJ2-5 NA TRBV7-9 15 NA CASSFVDSGQETQYF TGTGCCAGCAGCTTTGTCGACAGTGGGCAAGAGACCCAGTACTTC
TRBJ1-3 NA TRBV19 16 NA CASSIEAGSSGNTIYF TGTGCCAGTAGTATAGAGGCGGGGAGCTCTGGAAACACCATATATTTT
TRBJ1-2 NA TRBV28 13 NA CASSLSRVYGYTF TGTGCCAGCAGTTTATCCAGGGTCTATGGCTACACCTTC
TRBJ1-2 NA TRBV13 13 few CASSLGGLKGYTF TGTGCCAGCAGCCTGGGGGGATTAAAGGGCTACACCTTC
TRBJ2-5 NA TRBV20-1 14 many CSARGPAGGETQYF TGCAGTGCGAGGGGGCCCGCGGGAGGAGAGACCCAGTACTTC
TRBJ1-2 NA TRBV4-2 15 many CASSQDPQGTYGYTF TGTGCCAGCAGCCAAGATCCCCAGGGAACCTATGGCTACACCTTC
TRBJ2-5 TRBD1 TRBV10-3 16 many CAISDYPGQGEETQYF TGTGCCATCAGTGATTATCCCGGACAGGGGGAAGAGACCCAGTACTTC
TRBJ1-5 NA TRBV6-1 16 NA CASSEEQQGWNQPQHF TGTGCCAGCAGTGAAGAGCAGCAGGGGTGGAATCAGCCCCAGCATTTT
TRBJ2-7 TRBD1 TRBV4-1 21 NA CASSQTPPRRGQASHSYEQYF TGCGCCAGCAGCCAAACACCCCCCCGGAGGGGACAGGCCTCCCACTCCTACGAGCAGTACTTC